The T cell receptor (beta chain) described here comes from a study of Ad26.COV2.S vaccination and SARS-CoV-2 variants. Across the whole study: Dosing was one shot or two shots 56 days apart. Broader study findings: Measurements of TCR breadth and depth may have given underestimates of the total T cell responses. Ad26.COV2.S recipients had broader spike-specific TCRs (P = 0.0014).

The table came from immunoSEQ multiplex PCR; TCRdb's copy has only in-frame clones and leaves some out. This table has about 680,000 clones, 80% to 90% appearing once. Treatment given: 19 received Ad26.COV2.S at low or high dose, single or two shots; 5 received placebo; per-sample allocation not given. After the first vaccine or placebo injection, samples were drawn on day 63. Based in Boston, the donor was an adult of 18-55 years. Germline lookup yields CDR1 SQVTM and CDR2 ANQGSEA. The CDR3 length is 12 residues. The V end was cut by 7 bases, the J end by 5 bases, with 15 bases between. As concerns this clone: Its antigen is undetermined.

The source of this sequence is a person aged 18 to 65 who received the Ad26.COV2.S COVID-19 vaccine or a placebo. The J gene is TRBJ2-7, the V gene TRBV29-1; D remains ambiguous. The starting material was peripheral blood, obtained in a trial of Ad26.COV2.S vaccine versus placebo. The CDR3 sequence is CSEPARVHEQYF. CDR3 in DNA: TGCAGCGAACCCGCAAGGGTCCACGAGCAGTACTTC.